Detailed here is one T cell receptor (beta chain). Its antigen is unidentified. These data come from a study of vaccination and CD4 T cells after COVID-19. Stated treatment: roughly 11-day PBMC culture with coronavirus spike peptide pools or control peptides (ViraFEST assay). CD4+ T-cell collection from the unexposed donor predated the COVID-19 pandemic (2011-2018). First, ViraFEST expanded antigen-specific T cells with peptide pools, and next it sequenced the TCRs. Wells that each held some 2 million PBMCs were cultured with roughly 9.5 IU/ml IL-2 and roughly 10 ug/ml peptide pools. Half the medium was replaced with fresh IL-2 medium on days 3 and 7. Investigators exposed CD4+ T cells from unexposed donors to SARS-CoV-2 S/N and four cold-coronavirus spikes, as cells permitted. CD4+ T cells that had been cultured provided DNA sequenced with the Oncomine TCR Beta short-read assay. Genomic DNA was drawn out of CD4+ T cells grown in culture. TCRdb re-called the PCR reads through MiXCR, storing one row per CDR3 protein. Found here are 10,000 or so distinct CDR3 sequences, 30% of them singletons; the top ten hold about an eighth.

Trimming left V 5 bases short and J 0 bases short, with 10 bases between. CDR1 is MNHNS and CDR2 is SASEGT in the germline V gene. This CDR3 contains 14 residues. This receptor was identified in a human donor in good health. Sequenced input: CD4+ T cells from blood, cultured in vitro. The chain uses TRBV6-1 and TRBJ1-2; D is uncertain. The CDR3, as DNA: TGTGCCAGCAGTCACCGGCCGACTAACTATGGCTACACCTTC. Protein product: CASSHRPTNYGYTF.